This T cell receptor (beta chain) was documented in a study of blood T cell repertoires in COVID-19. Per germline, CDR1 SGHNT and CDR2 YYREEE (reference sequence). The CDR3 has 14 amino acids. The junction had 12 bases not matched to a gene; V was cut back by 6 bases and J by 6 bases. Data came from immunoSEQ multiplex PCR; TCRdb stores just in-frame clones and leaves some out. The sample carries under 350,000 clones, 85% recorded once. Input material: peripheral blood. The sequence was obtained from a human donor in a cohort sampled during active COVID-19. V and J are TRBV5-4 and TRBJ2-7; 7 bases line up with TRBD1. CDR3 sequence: CASTPGQGVLEQYF. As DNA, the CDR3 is TGTGCCAGCACCCCAGGGCAGGGGGTTCTCGAGCAGTACTTC.